The clone carrying this T cell receptor beta chain turned up a few times. TCR sequencing used cDNA made by reverse transcription of extracted RNA. Measured with immunoSEQ multiplex PCR; TCRdb has only the in-frame clones, and not every one. The data show 98,000 or so clones, 55% to 60% seen once. These data belong to a study of CD8+ T cells in alopecia areata. The CDR3 contains 13 residues. Germline V gene lookup returns CDR1 MNHNS and CDR2 SASEGT. The chain has TRBV6-1 and TRBJ2-1; D may be TRBD1 or TRBD2 (5 bases each). Sequencing was done on a sample of NKG2D-low CD8+ T cells sorted from blood. The origin of this receptor is a human donor with alopecia areata. The CDR3 here is CAGAASLYNEQFF. DNA for the CDR3: TGTGCTGGGGCGGCTAGCTTATACAATGAGCAGTTCTTC.